This T cell receptor beta chain was observed in a study of breast tumors, draining lymph nodes, adjacent tissues. The CDR3 sequence is 16 residues long. With 5 bases removed from V and 7 bases from J, the gap between germline ends came to 24 bases. CDR1 and CDR2 from the germline V gene are SEHNR and FQNEAQ (reference sequence). This clonotype was recorded at least ten times. The antigen is unknown. The lymph nodes were axillary draining lymph nodes from breast cancer patients. TCRdb fed the multiplex PCR reads into MiXCR, producing one record per CDR3 protein. The sample holds over 150,000 distinct CDR3 sequences, approximately 33% seen once. Findings of the study overall: Luminal-like breast cancer showed significantly higher tumor–nontumor repertoire similarity than basal-like.

Sequenced sample: axillary lymph node tissue. The clonotype comes from a female donor with breast cancer. Some clones in this sample may be carry-over from other donors' samples. The rearrangement joins TRBV7-9 to TRBJ2-7; TRBD1 or TRBD2 may be the D gene (5 bases each). The CDR3 sequence: CASSATEGLGILEQYF. Written as DNA, the CDR3 is TGTGCCAGCAGCGCAACTGAGGGGCTTGGGATTCTAGAGCAGTACTTC.